This T cell receptor (beta chain) was identified in a study of T-cell reconstitution after alpha-beta-depleted transplantation in children. Whole-study results and caveats: Two months or so post-transplant, alpha-beta T cells reportedly derived from several hundred expanded graft clones. Newly made T cells mostly supplied T-cell counts and diversity one year after transplant. The origin of high day-60 TCRbeta diversity in some patients lay in surviving recipient T cells and thymic progenitors.

The CDR3 is 15 residues long. Trimming cost V 6 bases and J 0 bases, with 12 bases left between them. Germline CDR1 reads MDHEN; CDR2 reads SYDVKM. At least ten counts were recorded for this clonotype. As yet, its antigen is unknown. For TCRbeta, the library was prepared with unique molecular identifiers. TCRdb recomputed calls from the PCR reads with MiXCR, one row per CDR3 protein. The sample shows approximately 170,000 distinct CDR3 sequences, roughly 11% of them seen only once. The chain employs TRBV28 and TRBJ1-5, with D possibly TRBD1 on 5 matching bases. The sample consisted of PBMCs, taken before TCRalphabeta/CD19-depleted stem cell transplant. The clonotype was recovered from a boy aged 2-9 years with acute myeloid leukemia, due to receive a stem cell transplant. The CDR3 nucleotides read TGTGCCAGCAGCCCAGCGGGGGATAGCAATCAGCCCCAGCATTTT. It specifies CASSPAGDSNQPQHF.